The 9 T cell receptor beta chains below all came from one sample that was sequenced in a study of regulatory T cells in long-lasting Graves disease. In building TCR beta libraries, iRepertoire HTBI primers were used together with Arm-PCR of CDR3 regions. One entry per CDR3 protein results from TCRdb running MiXCR on the multiplex PCR reads. The sample yields fewer than 500,000 distinct CDR3 sequences, roughly 16% seen once. Time point in this sample: newly diagnosed GD, antithyroid drugs for less than 3 months. Making the TCR library involved RNA that had been extracted from PBMCs. The same specimen was also included in a second study, on T cells in Graves' hyperthyroidism and ophthalmopathy.

Source: peripheral blood mononuclear cells (PBMCs), taken at new diagnosis, from a patient treated with antithyroid drugs. The source of these receptors is a man aged 40-49 years with Graves disease.

At least ten counts were recorded for this clonotype. The V call is TRBV20-1, the J call TRBJ2-5; 10 bases align to TRBD1. Germline lookup yields CDR1 DFQATT and CDR2 SNEGSKA (reference sequence). After removal of 6 bases from V and 5 bases from J, the junction contained 9 bases not matched to a gene. CDR3 length: 14 amino acids. The CDR3 protein is CSAERQGARETQYF. In nucleotides, the CDR3 is TGCAGTGCCGAACGACAGGGGGCGAGGGAGACCCAGTACTTC.

This clonotype was observed at least ten times. The chain is built from TRBV20-1 and TRBJ2-5; 8 bases fit TRBD2. Germline CDR1 DFQATT, CDR2 SNEGSKA (reference sequence). The CDR3 has 14 residues. CDR3 loop: CSLRREGHAETQYF. The CDR3 nucleotides are TGCAGCCTGCGACGGGAGGGCCATGCAGAGACCCAGTACTTC.

This clonotype was picked up a small number of times. This chain links TRBV7-9 with TRBJ1-5, with D maybe TRBD1 (5 bases). This CDR3 has 12 amino acids. Germline CDR1 reads SEHNR; CDR2 reads FQNEAQ (reference sequence). V was shortened by 5 bases and J by 11 bases, with 13 bases between the two germline ends. The DNA of the CDR3 is TGTGCCAGCAGCGCTGGGACTGCGTCCCAGCATTTT. This translates into CASSAGTASQHF.

This clonotype was recorded many times. V and J are TRBV7-8 and TRBJ2-3; 7 positions match TRBD1. The V segment lost 5 bases and the J segment 6 bases; nucleotides outside the gene matches: 11. CDR3 length equals 15 residues. Germline values: CDR1 SGHVS, CDR2 FQNEAQ. The CDR3 spells CASSAQGQTFDTQYF. The CDR3, as DNA: TGTGCCAGCAGCGCCCAGGGACAGACGTTCGATACGCAGTATTTT.

This clonotype occurred many times. This chain joins TRBV28 and TRBJ1-1, with D possibly being TRBD1 (6 bases). In germline, CDR1 is MDHEN, CDR2 SYDVKM. V lost 2 bases to trimming and J lost 5 bases, with 18 bases between them. The CDR3 sequence is 16 residues long. CDR3 amino acids: CASSLLLRRGKTEAFF. The CDR3, as DNA: TGTGCCAGCAGTTTACTACTACGAAGGGGGAAGACTGAAGCTTTCTTT. Complete variable domain (other parts from reference TRBV28 and TRBJ1-1): DVKVTQSSRYLVKRTGEKVFLECVQDMDHENMFWYRQDPGLGLRLIYFSYDVKMKEKGDIPEGYSVSREKKERFSLILESASTNQTSMYLCASSLLLRRGKTEAFFGQGTRLTVV.

V and J are TRBV20-1 and TRBJ1-5, with 8 bases aligning to TRBD1. Germline values: CDR1 DFQATT, CDR2 SNEGSKA (reference sequence). The CDR3 spans 14 residues. Trimming at V came to 5 bases and at J to 5 bases, leaving 8 bases not matched to a gene. The CDR3 spells CSAAQGVVDQPQHF. The DNA for the CDR3 is TGCAGTGCTGCACAGGGGGTTGTGGATCAGCCCCAGCATTTT.

This clonotype came up a few times. V and J are TRBV29-1 and TRBJ2-2; 12 positions match TRBD2. The CDR3 runs to 15 residues. V was pared by 2 bases and J by 7 bases, with 5 bases of the junction left unmatched. CDR1 is SQVTM, CDR2 ANQGSEA, per germline. The CDR3 sequence: CSVELLAGGYGELFF. In nucleotides, the CDR3 is TGCAGCGTTGAACTACTAGCGGGAGGTTACGGGGAGCTGTTTTTT.

This clonotype was found many times. The chain couples TRBV5-1 to TRBJ2-1; tentative D call: TRBD1 (5 bases). CDR3 length: 14 residues. Germline CDR1 is SGHRS and CDR2 is YFSETQ. V was shortened by 3 bases and J by 4 bases, with 11 bases between the two germline ends. The CDR3 DNA reads as TGCGCCAGCAGCTCCTTAAGACAGTACAATGAGCAGTTCTTC. Translated: CASSSLRQYNEQFF.

This clonotype was counted at least ten times. The chain carries TRBV2 and TRBJ2-7, with 11 bases matching TRBD2. CDR1 is SNHLY and CDR2 is FYNNEI in the germline V gene. The CDR3 spans 15 residues. V gave up 6 bases and J gave up 6 bases; unmatched junction bases: 10. Here the CDR3 reads CASRARTSGLREQYF. The CDR3 region has the DNA TGTGCCAGCAGGGCTAGGACTAGCGGGCTGCGCGAGCAGTACTTC.